This T cell receptor (beta chain) was identified in a study of a mutant IDH1 vaccine in newly diagnosed glioma. Looking at the study overall: At weeks 1, 3, 5, 7, 11, 15, 19 and 23, patients received a vaccination, eight in all. Males made up 62.5% and females around 38% of treated patients, whose mean age was roughly 40 years. Therapy received beforehand was radiotherapy, temozolomide, or both, with most patients given both.

As for time point: week 5, during vaccination. In every dose of vaccine, 300 ug of mutant IDH1 20-mer peptide was given alongside topical imiquimod. New WHO grade 3 or 4 astrocytomas that were IDH1-mutant and ATRX-lost had been found in donors. With regard to this clone: Its antigen remains unknown.

The length of the CDR3 is 15 residues. Trimming shortened V by 4 bases and J by 3 bases, and 16 bases separated the two germline ends. Germline CDR1 and CDR2: LNHDA and SQIVND (reference sequence). Clones were read by immunoSEQ multiplex PCR, and TCRdb kept only the in-frame ones, dropping some. The sample holds approximately 76,000 clones, 75% to 95% seen once. The TCR comes from a woman aged 45-65 years with glioma. This chain uses TRBV19 with TRBJ2-7; the D gene could be TRBD1 or TRBD2 (5 bases each). The sequencing here drew on PBMCs, taken from a glioma patient whose treatment included an IDH1 peptide vaccine. The CDR3 loop reads CASSTQLGAYYEQYF. CDR3 sequence (DNA): TGTGCCAGTAGTACGCAACTAGGGGCGTACTACGAGCAGTACTTC. Based on the CDR3 plus reference TRBV19 and TRBJ2-7, the full variable domain is DGGITQSPKYLFRKEGQNVTLSCEQNLNHDAMYWYRQDPGQGLRLIYYSQIVNDFQKGDIAEGYSVSREKKESFPLTVTSAQKNPTAFYLCASSTQLGAYYEQYFGPGTRLTVT.